Listed below are T cell receptor beta chains from one sample, sequenced in a study of CD8 T cells in ankylosing spondylitis. One entry per CDR3 protein, called by TCRdb with MiXCR from the 5' RACE reads. Among 40,000 or so distinct CDR3 sequences listed, 2.5% to 3.5% were seen once. The sample comprised blood, either unsorted or a sorted T cell fraction (not recorded which). The receptors here all came from a male donor with ankylosing spondylitis or in good health (not recorded which). CDR3s include the opening cysteine and the closing phenylalanine or tryptophan. D genes are given only for firm matches. Size tells how often a clone was seen (once, few, many) or the class of an expanded clone, and some rows leave it out.

clone size	D gene	J gene	V gene	CDR3 DNA	CDR3 protein
medium-sized	NA	TRBJ2-1	TRBV9	TGTGCCAGCAGCGTAGCTCAGAGGTCTGGTGAGCAGTTCTTC	CASSVAQRSGEQFF
many	TRBD1	TRBJ2-2	TRBV9	TGTGCCAGCAGCCCATTACAGGGGACCGGGGAGCTGTTTTTT	CASSPLQGTGELFF
many	TRBD1	TRBJ2-2	TRBV9	TGTGCCAGCAGCGTTCGACAGGGGAACACCGGGGAGCTGTTTTTT	CASSVRQGNTGELFF
medium-sized	NA	TRBJ2-1	TRBV9	TGTGCCAGCAGCGTAGGGGCAGGGAGCTCCTACAATGAGCAGTTCTTC	CASSVGAGSSYNEQFF
many	NA	TRBJ2-1	TRBV9	TGTGCCAGCAGCCCTGGGACATTAGGATCCAATGAGCAGTTCTTC	CASSPGTLGSNEQFF
many	TRBD1	TRBJ1-5	TRBV9	TGTGCCAGCAGCGTTGACAGGGGAACTCAGCCCCAGCATTTT	CASSVDRGTQPQHF
medium-sized	NA	TRBJ2-3	TRBV9	TGTGCCAGCAGCGTAAAAGATACGCAGTATTTT	CASSVKDTQYF
many	TRBD1	TRBJ1-4	TRBV9	TGTGCCAGCAGCACCCGACAGGGCGGCAGTGAAAAACTGTTTTTT	CASSTRQGGSEKLFF
many	NA	TRBJ2-1	TRBV9	TGTGCCAGCAGCCCTCTAGCAAGCTCCTACAATGAGCAGTTCTTC	CASSPLASSYNEQFF
few	NA	TRBJ2-5	TRBV9	TGTGCCAGCAGCGTAGAAAGAGGGACCCAGTACTTC	CASSVERGTQYF
many	NA	TRBJ2-5	TRBV9	TGTGCCAGCAGCGTCGCTTGGGGGGAAGAGACCCAGTACTTC	CASSVAWGEETQYF
many	TRBD2	TRBJ2-3	TRBV9	TGTGCCAGCAGCGCTAGCGGGAGAGAAGATACGCAGTATTTT	CASSASGREDTQYF
many	NA	TRBJ2-1	TRBV9	TGTGCCAGCAGCGTAGGCGGAGCCTACAATGAGCAGTTCTTC	CASSVGGAYNEQFF
many	NA	TRBJ2-2	TRBV9	TGTGCCAGCGCCGGTCCGGGTGAGAACACCGGGGAGCTGTTTTTT	CASAGPGENTGELFF
many	NA	TRBJ2-5	TRBV9	TGTGCCAGCGGGCCTTGGGCAGAAGAGACCCAGTACTTC	CASGPWAEETQYF
many	NA	TRBJ2-1	TRBV9	TGTGCCAGCAGCGGAGTCCCCGGGGACCTAAACAATGAGCAGTTCTTC	CASSGVPGDLNNEQFF
many	TRBD1	TRBJ2-5	TRBV9	TGTGCCAGCACCCCGACAGGGGGGTATGGAGAGACCCAGTACTTC	CASTPTGGYGETQYF
NA	TRBD1	TRBJ2-3	TRBV9	TGTGCCAGCAGCGACCGGACAGGAGCTAGCACAGATACGCAGTATTTT	CASSDRTGASTDTQYF
few	TRBD2	TRBJ2-5	TRBV9	TGTGCCAGCAGCGGCGGAGGACTAGCCGGAAAGACCCAGTACTTC	CASSGGGLAGKTQYF
many	NA	TRBJ2-2	TRBV9	TGTGCCAGCACAACGTCCAGAACCGGGGAGCTGTTTTTT	CASTTSRTGELFF
many	NA	TRBJ2-2	TRBV9	TGTGCCAGCAGCGTACAGACACTTACCGGGGAGCTGTTTTTT	CASSVQTLTGELFF
many	NA	TRBJ2-2	TRBV9	TGTGCCAGCAATAAAGACACCGGGGAGCTGTTTTTT	CASNKDTGELFF
many	TRBD2	TRBJ2-1	TRBV10-1	TGCGCCAGCAAAGGGCGGGGGGGCCCAAATGAGCAGTTCTTC	CASKGRGGPNEQFF
many	NA	TRBJ2-1	TRBV9	TGTGCCAGCAGCGTTGCCCCTCACCTTAGAGATGAGCAGTTCTTC	CASSVAPHLRDEQFF
many	NA	TRBJ2-2	TRBV9	TGTGCCAGCAGGACCCGTGGGGGGACCGGGGAGCTGTTTTTT	CASRTRGGTGELFF
many	NA	TRBJ1-5	TRBV9	TGTGCCAGCAGCGGTGACAGTTATCAGCCCCAGCATTTT	CASSGDSYQPQHF
few	TRBD2	TRBJ2-2	TRBV9	TGTGCCAGCAGCGCGGACGGGGGGGCAAAGACCGGGGAGCTGTTTTTT	CASSADGGAKTGELFF
many	TRBD2	TRBJ2-2	TRBV9	TGTGCCAGCAGCGGACGGACTAGCGCCGTGGGCGGGGAGCTGTTTTTT	CASSGRTSAVGGELFF
many	TRBD2	TRBJ2-3	TRBV9	TGTGCCAGCAGCGTAGAACGGGAGGGGGATACGCAGTATTTT	CASSVEREGDTQYF
many	NA	TRBJ2-3	TRBV9	TGTGCCAGCAGCGTAGGATCCCGGCCCGCCACAGATACGCAGTATTTT	CASSVGSRPATDTQYF
many	NA	TRBJ2-3	TRBV9	TGTGCCAGCAGCGGACGGAGGACGGGGGCAGATACGCAGTATTTT	CASSGRRTGADTQYF
many	TRBD2	TRBJ2-1	TRBV9	TGTGCCAGCAGCGTCCGGGACTACTCCTACAATGAGCAGTTCTTC	CASSVRDYSYNEQFF
medium-sized	NA	TRBJ2-5	TRBV9	TGTGCCAGCAGCGTAGGGACTACCCAAGAGACCCAGTACTTC	CASSVGTTQETQYF
many	NA	TRBJ2-1	TRBV9	TGTGCCAGCAGCGCTATTGGGGGTGGCAACAATGAGCAGTTCTTC	CASSAIGGGNNEQFF
many	TRBD1	TRBJ1-2	TRBV9	TGTGCCAGCAGCGTAGGGGACAGGGGGAGCTATGGCTACACCTTC	CASSVGDRGSYGYTF
many	NA	TRBJ2-6	TRBV9	TGTGCCAGCAGCGTAGGTCGAAGGGGTAGGGCTGGGGCCAACGTCCTGACTTTC	CASSVGRRGRAGANVLTF
many	NA	TRBJ2-2	TRBV9	TGTGCCAGCAGCTTCACGGACACCGGGGAGCTGTTTTTT	CASSFTDTGELFF